This T cell receptor (beta chain) originates from a study of cytotoxic CD8 clonotypes in ibrutinib-treated CLL. Study-wide findings and caveats: Clonotypes that were public were uncommon, and they contracted or stayed stable on treatment.

Sequenced by immunoSEQ multiplex PCR; TCRdb stores in-frame clones only, minus some. The table has 20,000 to 30,000 clones, over 65% seen once. About this clone: What it binds is not known.

This TCR derives from a human donor with chronic lymphocytic leukemia. This specimen was PBMCs, taken after 12 months of ibrutinib treatment.

The CDR3 spells CASSWDRSTGELFF. The CDR3 bases are TGTGCCAGCAGCTGGGACCGATCCACCGGGGAGCTGTTTTTT. This chain connects TRBV7-9 to TRBJ2-2; D may correspond to TRBD1 or TRBD2 (5 bases each). Germline V gene data show CDR1 as SEHNR and CDR2 as FQNEAQ (reference sequence). This CDR3 spans 14 amino acids. V lost 4 bases to trimming and J lost 4 bases, with 10 bases between them. The full variable domain, with the rest looked up from reference TRBV7-9 and TRBJ2-2, is DTGVSQNPRHKITKRGQNVTFRCDPISEHNRLYWYRQTLGQGPEFLTYFQNEAQLEKSRLLSDRFSAERPKGSFSTLEIQRTEQGDSAMYLCASSWDRSTGELFFGEGSRLTVL.